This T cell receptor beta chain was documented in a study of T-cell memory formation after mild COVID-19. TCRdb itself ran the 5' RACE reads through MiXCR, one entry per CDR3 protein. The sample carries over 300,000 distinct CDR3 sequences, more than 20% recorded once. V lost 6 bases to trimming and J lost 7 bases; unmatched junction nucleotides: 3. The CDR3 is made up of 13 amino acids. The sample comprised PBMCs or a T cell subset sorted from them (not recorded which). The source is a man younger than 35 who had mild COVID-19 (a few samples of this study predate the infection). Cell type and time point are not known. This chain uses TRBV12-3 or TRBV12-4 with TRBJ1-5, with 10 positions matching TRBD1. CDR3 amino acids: CASSGQGGQPQHF. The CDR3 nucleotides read TGTGCCAGCAGCGGACAGGGGGGACAGCCCCAGCATTTT.